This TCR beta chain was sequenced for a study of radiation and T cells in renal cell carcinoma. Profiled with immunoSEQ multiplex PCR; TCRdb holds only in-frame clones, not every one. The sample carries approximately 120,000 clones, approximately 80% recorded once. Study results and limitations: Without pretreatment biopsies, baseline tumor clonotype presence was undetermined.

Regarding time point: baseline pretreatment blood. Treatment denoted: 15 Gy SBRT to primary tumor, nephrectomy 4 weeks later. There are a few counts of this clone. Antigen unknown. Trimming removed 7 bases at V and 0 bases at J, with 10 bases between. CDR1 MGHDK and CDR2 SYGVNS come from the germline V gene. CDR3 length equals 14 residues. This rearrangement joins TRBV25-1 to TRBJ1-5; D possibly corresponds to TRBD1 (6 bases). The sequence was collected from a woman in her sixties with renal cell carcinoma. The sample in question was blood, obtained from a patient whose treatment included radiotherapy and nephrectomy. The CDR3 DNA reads TGTGCCAGCAAGCAGGGGTATAGCAATCAGCCCCAGCATTTT. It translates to CASKQGYSNQPQHF.